A single TCR beta chain is shown here with its context. These data are taken from a study of response to subunit inactivated influenza vaccine. Via MiXCR, TCRdb re-called the RT-PCR reads, giving one row per CDR3 protein. The sample includes about 570,000 distinct CDR3 sequences, approximately 10% of them seen just once. V gave up 4 bases and J gave up 1 base, with 13 bases separating them. CDR3 length: 15 amino acids. Germline loops: CDR1 MNHEY, CDR2 SVGAGI. The sample was also reused in another study, on T cells expressing NK-cell markers. That investigation notes: Libraries used 5'RACE template switching adding universal primer site and UMIs. Cells sorted as CD3+CD56+NKG2C+, CD3+CD56+NKG2C- and CD3+CD56-NKG2C+ T cells supplied the TCR beta repertoires. Dominant NKG2C+ clonotype frequencies of about 1.0-8% of CD8+ T cells were measured in over 5 donors. Researchers report these clonotypes also headed the CD3+CD56-NKG2C+ fraction in a few donors.

The chain employs TRBV6-5 and TRBJ1-1; perhaps TRBD1 as D (5 bases). The source is a man aged 45-65 years who received an inactivated influenza vaccine. This specimen was PBMCs from blood, taken on the day of vaccination. This CDR3 is CASSLGPGQNTEAFF. CDR3 DNA sequence: TGTGCCAGCAGTTTGGGACCGGGGCAGAACACTGAAGCTTTCTTT.